This T cell receptor (beta chain) was identified in a study of cytomegalovirus exposure and HLA in healthy donors. General study findings and limits: Being productive about 90% or about 30% of the time was typical of most TCR beta V segments in an earlier analysis.

PCR used 60 Vbeta primers and 13 Jbeta primers. The table came from immunoSEQ multiplex PCR; TCRdb's copy has only in-frame clones and leaves some out. The sample has roughly 150,000 clones; approximately 83% are singletons. Unrecorded immune exposures were likely, despite nominal health at sampling. This CDR3 has 16 residues. Per germline, CDR1 MNHNY and CDR2 SVGAGI (reference sequence). V was pared by 5 bases and J by 1 base, with 6 bases of the junction left unmatched. In regard to this clone: Its antigen is currently unknown.

The sequence was collected from a woman aged 40 to 49 in good health and CMV-seronegative. The V call is TRBV6-6, the J call TRBJ2-7; TRBD2 matches 12 bases. Sequencing was carried out using PBMCs. The CDR3 sequence: CASSTPLAGGSYEQYF. DNA for the CDR3: TGTGCCAGCAGTACACCCCTAGCGGGGGGGTCCTACGAGCAGTACTTC.